Presented here are 8 T cell receptor beta chains from one specimen sequenced in a study of beta chain features in type 1 diabetes (dated by TCRdb to 2016 to 2019). The paper's findings and limits, for the study overall: A moderate but significant shortening of TCRB CDR3 length was observed in type 1 diabetes patients in all four CD4+ subsets.

Receptors were amplified or captured by the immunoSEQ multiplex PCR assay. All of the isolated RNA was reverse transcribed with the High Capacity cDNA Reverse Transcription Kit, so expressed TCRB transcripts were sequenced. The source is immuneACCESS, and TCRdb retained only in-frame sequences with V and J called. Part of the clones is not carried over; for the studies checked, unresolved V genes explain less than half of this, and the remainder is unexplained. The sample data list a few hundred thousand clones, and around 24% of these were observed just once. Around 0.012% of the sample goes to the ten largest clones. These receptors lack a known antigen. Sequencing was done on a sample of naive CD4+ T cells from blood. The cell subset or site label, read with the paper, signifies: true naive CD4+ T cells. All receptors come from a woman in her 30s with type 1 diabetes.

V is TRBV18 and J is TRBJ2-5; TRBD2 agrees at 11 bases. Germline lookup yields CDR1 KGHSH and CDR2 LQKENI. CDR3 length: 16 amino acids. The J segment lost 5 bases and the V segment lost 3 bases, leaving 8 bases of the junction unmatched. CDR3 sequence reads: CASSPLVTSGMETQYF. The CDR3 region has the DNA TGTGCCAGCTCACCCTTAGTGACTAGCGGGATGGAGACCCAGTACTTC. Based on the CDR3 plus reference TRBV18 and TRBJ2-5, the full variable domain is NAGVMQNPRHLVRRRGQEARLRCSPMKGHSHVYWYRQLPEEGLKFMVYLQKENIIDESGMPKERFSAEFPKEGPSILRIQQVVRGDSAAYFCASSPLVTSGMETQYFGPGTRLLVL.

This clone has just a few counts. The chain uses TRBV9 and TRBJ2-2; 7 bases are a match to TRBD2. The CDR3 runs 13 residues. J lost 2 bases, V lost 6 bases, and 1 base had no gene match. The germline gives CDR1 SGDLS, CDR2 YYNGEE. The CDR3 loop reads CASTAGNTGELFF. The CDR3 DNA reads TGTGCCAGCACAGCGGGAAACACCGGGGAGCTGTTTTTT. The variable domain in full, completed from reference TRBV9 and TRBJ2-2, reads DSGVTQTPKHLITATGQRVTLRCSPRSGDLSVYWYQQSLDQGLQFLIQYYNGEERAKGNILERFSAQQFPDLHSELNLSSLELGDSALYFCASTAGNTGELFFGEGSRLTVL.

This clone has only a few counts. This rearrangement joins TRBV11-3 to TRBJ2-1; a possible D gene is TRBD2 (5 bases). The germline CDR1 and CDR2 sequences are SGHNT and YENEEA. V lost 3 bases and J 9 bases, leaving 12 bases between the germline ends. The CDR3 totals 13 residues. The CDR3 bases are TGTGCCAGCAGCTTTGGGAGTCGGGTTGAGCAGTTCTTC. It codes for CASSFGSRVEQFF.

The chain combines TRBV30 with TRBJ1-5; D remains ambiguous. Per germline, CDR1 GTSNPN and CDR2 SVGIG (reference sequence). The CDR3 consists of 13 residues. The V and J ends lost 2 bases and 3 bases respectively, with 8 bases between them. The CDR3 nucleotides are TGTGCCTGGAGTCGACAAGACAATCAGCCCCAGCATTTT. Translating gives CAWSRQDNQPQHF. The whole variable domain, filled in from reference TRBV30 and TRBJ1-5, reads SQTIHQWPATLVQPVGSPLSLECTVEGTSNPNLYWYRQAAGRGLQLLFYSVGIGQISSEVPQNLSASRPQDRQFILSSKKLLLSDSGFYLCAWSRQDNQPQHFGDGTRLSIL.

This clone was recorded a few times. The chain joins TRBV2 to TRBJ2-1; 12 nucleotides match TRBD2. Losses at the gene ends were 6 bases for V and 8 bases for J; bases not matched to a gene: 5. The CDR3 sequence is 14 residues long. Germline V gene sequence: CDR1 SNHLY, CDR2 FYNNEI. CDR3 protein: CASRSTSGSDEQFF. The CDR3 DNA reads as TGTGCCAGCAGATCGACTAGCGGGAGCGATGAGCAGTTCTTC.

The chain links TRBV28 to TRBJ1-2; 10 bases align to TRBD1. The CDR3 spans 14 residues. The germline V gene encodes CDR1 MDHEN and CDR2 SYDVKM. With 5 bases clipped from V and 10 bases from J, the junction kept 10 bases outside the gene matches. As DNA, the CDR3 is TGTGCCAGCAGTCTTGTGCCGGGACAGGGGACCTACACCTTC. It translates to CASSLVPGQGTYTF.

V gene TRBV9 combines with J gene TRBJ2-2; D unresolved. The germline gives CDR1 SGDLS, CDR2 YYNGEE. This CDR3 has 14 amino acids. Trimming shortened V by 0 bases and J by 3 bases, and 6 bases separated the two germline ends. CDR3 loop: CASSVGLHTGELFF. Written as DNA, the CDR3 is TGTGCCAGCAGCGTAGGGCTGCACACCGGGGAGCTGTTTTTT. Filled out from reference TRBV9 and TRBJ2-2, the complete variable domain reads DSGVTQTPKHLITATGQRVTLRCSPRSGDLSVYWYQQSLDQGLQFLIQYYNGEERAKGNILERFSAQQFPDLHSELNLSSLELGDSALYFCASSVGLHTGELFFGEGSRLTVL.

Remarks on this clone: Other DNA sequences in the sample encode the same CDR3. This chain joins TRBV28 and TRBJ1-2; a weak D match, TRBD1 (6 bases). V was cut by 4 bases and J by 4 bases, with 10 bases left in between. The length of the CDR3 is 13 residues. Germline V gene data show CDR1 as MDHEN and CDR2 as SYDVKM. CDR3: CASSSGQLYGYTF. CDR3 coding DNA: TGTGCCAGCAGTTCCGGACAGCTCTATGGCTACACCTTC.